This paragraph reports one T cell receptor (beta chain). Its cognate antigen is unknown. This CDR3 has 14 residues. In germline, CDR1 is MNHNY, CDR2 SVGAGI (reference sequence). The germline V and J ends were trimmed by 4 bases and 1 base, with 10 bases remaining between them. This specimen belongs to a study of chemoradiotherapy in HPV16-positive cancers. Overall study context: Two HPV16-positive patients' cells yielded candidate HPV-specific clones and common motifs.

Produced via immunoSEQ multiplex PCR; TCRdb's table is partial and in-frame only. The data show 1,500 to 2,500 clones, approximately 90% seen once. Study conclusions and caveats: Only two HPV16-positive patients supplied the functional HPV-specificity definition.

The chain carries TRBV6-6 and TRBJ2-5, with a weak D call TRBD1 (5 bases). The sequencing used tumor tissue, collected from a patient who underwent chemoradiotherapy. The sequence came from a human donor with HPV-associated anogenital cancer. As DNA, the CDR3 is TGTGCCAGCAGTTCACGCAGGGCCCAAGAGACCCAGTACTTC. It specifies CASSSRRAQETQYF.